These T cell receptor beta chains were read from a single sample in a study of cytomegalovirus exposure and HLA in healthy donors. Method: immunoSEQ multiplex PCR; TCRdb's copy keeps in-frame clones and lacks some. The table lists 150,000 to 250,000 clones, roughly 85% of them singletons, with 4% to 4.5% in the top ten. The sample was PBMCs. The origin of the receptors is a woman younger than 45 in good health and CMV-seropositive. Both conserved end residues are part of each CDR3. The D gene is left open where the match is weak. Rows may omit the clone size; those that give it use once, few, many or a size class.

size,D,V,J,CDR3,DNA
.,.,TRBV4-2,TRBJ2-1,CASSQESIWSSYNEQFF,TGTGCCAGCAGCCAAGAGAGTATCTGGAGCTCCTACAATGAGCAGTTCTTC
.,TRBD1,TRBV7-2,TRBJ2-7,CASSAYRGSYEQYF,TGTGCCAGCAGCGCTTACAGGGGATCCTACGAGCAGTACTTC
.,.,TRBV6-1,TRBJ1-1,CASSVGRTEAFF,TGTGCCAGCAGCGTAGGGAGAACTGAAGCTTTCTTT
.,.,TRBV5-1,TRBJ2-5,CASSLDRQETQYF,TGCGCCAGCAGTTTGGACCGGCAAGAGACCCAGTACTTC
.,TRBD2,TRBV11-3,TRBJ2-5,CASSPWTSRWETQYF,TGTGCCAGCAGCCCATGGACTAGTAGGTGGGAGACCCAGTACTTC
.,.,TRBV11-2,TRBJ2-5,CASSLGLEGSETQYF,TGTGCCAGCAGCTTAGGACTAGAGGGGTCTGAGACCCAGTACTTC
.,.,TRBV11-3,TRBJ2-7,CASSLGQGYSYEQYF,TGTGCCAGCAGCTTAGGCCAGGGGTACTCCTACGAGCAGTACTTC
.,TRBD2,TRBV7-6,TRBJ2-2,CASSLETSGRNTGELFF,TGTGCCAGCAGCTTAGAGACTAGCGGGCGGAACACCGGGGAGCTGTTTTTT
.,.,TRBV5-1,TRBJ2-7,CASSLGAASYYEQYF,TGCGCCAGCAGCTTGGGGGCAGCCAGCTACTACGAGCAGTACTTC
.,TRBD2,TRBV7-9,TRBJ2-5,CASSPRGSGRGSETQYF,TGTGCCAGCAGCCCCCGGGGAAGCGGGAGAGGAAGTGAGACCCAGTACTTC
.,.,TRBV7-2,TRBJ1-4,CASSKRRTDATNEKLFF,TGTGCCAGCAGCAAACGAAGGACAGATGCAACTAATGAAAAACTGTTTTTT
.,.,TRBV7-8,TRBJ1-2,CASSLARISNYGYTF,TGTGCCAGCAGCTTAGCGCGGATAAGTAACTATGGCTACACCTTC
.,.,TRBV5-1,TRBJ1-1,CASSAQGVSQTEAFF,TGCGCCAGCAGCGCACAGGGTGTTTCTCAGACTGAAGCTTTCTTT
.,.,TRBV30,TRBJ1-4,CAWSGPGLSEKLFF,TGTGCCTGGAGCGGTCCCGGACTGAGTGAAAAACTGTTTTTT
.,TRBD2,TRBV25-1,TRBJ2-7,CASSESSGLAGREQYF,TGTGCCAGCAGTGAATCCTCGGGACTAGCGGGGAGGGAGCAGTACTTC
.,.,TRBV5-4,TRBJ1-4,CASSLSQGNEKLFF,TGTGCCAGCAGCTTGTCCCAGGGCAATGAAAAACTGTTTTTT
once,.,TRBV7-9,TRBJ2-1,CASRSRTYYNEQFF,TGTGCCAGCAGGTCTCGGACTTACTACAATGAGCAGTTCTTC
.,TRBD1,TRBV9,TRBJ1-2,CASSVEWAGGPYGYTF,TGTGCCAGCAGCGTAGAATGGGCAGGGGGCCCCTATGGCTACACCTTC
.,TRBD1,TRBV5-1,TRBJ2-2,CASSRGQGFYTGELFF,TGCGCCAGCAGCCGGGGACAGGGTTTCTACACCGGGGAGCTGTTTTTT
.,.,TRBV5-1,TRBJ2-5,CASSSWGGGLETQYF,TGCGCCAGCAGCTCCTGGGGCGGAGGGTTAGAGACCCAGTACTTC
.,TRBD2,TRBV6-6,TRBJ2-1,CASSYTPSAGGQFF,TGTGCCAGCAGTTATACTCCTTCAGCGGGGGGGCAGTTCTTC
once,.,TRBV29-1,TRBJ1-4,CSVEVAGTLEEKLFF,TGCAGCGTTGAAGTAGCCGGGACATTGGAGGAAAAACTGTTTTTT
.,.,TRBV6-1,TRBJ2-2,CASSELSGLGTGELFF,TGTGCCAGCAGTGAACTGTCAGGGCTCGGGACCGGGGAGCTGTTTTTT